This T cell receptor (beta chain) emerged from a study of blood T cell repertoires in COVID-19. Study details: PBMCs, B-cell-depleted T cells, or T cells were the source of the cDNA or gDNA that made up the material.

Enrollees, about 18 to 89 years old, lived in approximately 24 US areas. Germline CDR1 is PRHDT and CDR2 is FYEKMQ (reference sequence). The CDR3 consists of 14 residues. Between the trimmed V and J ends, which lost 4 bases and 6 bases, there was a span of 16 bases. Using immunoSEQ multiplex PCR, the repertoire was profiled, and TCRdb retains in-frame clones only, with some absent. The sample lists 330,000 or so clones, more than 90% occurring once. This sequence joins TRBV13 and TRBJ2-7, with D maybe TRBD2 (7 bases). The TCR was taken from a woman aged 25-40 years who had recovered from COVID-19. The sample taken for sequencing was PBMCs or T cells enriched from blood (not recorded which). The CDR3 spells CASSSFLGGLEQYF. In nucleotides, the CDR3 is TGTGCCAGCAGCTCGTTCTTGGGGGGGCTCGAGCAGTACTTC.